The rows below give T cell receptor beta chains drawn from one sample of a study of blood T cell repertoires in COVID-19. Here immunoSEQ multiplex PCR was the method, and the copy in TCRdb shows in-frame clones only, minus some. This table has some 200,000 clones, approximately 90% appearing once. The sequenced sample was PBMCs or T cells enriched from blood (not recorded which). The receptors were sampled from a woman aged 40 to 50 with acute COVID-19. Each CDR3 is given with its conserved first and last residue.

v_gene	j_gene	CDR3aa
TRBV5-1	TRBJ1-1	CASRLDRSPEAFF
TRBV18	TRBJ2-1	CASSPSDTNEQFF
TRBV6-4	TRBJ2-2	CASSDKGSTGELFF
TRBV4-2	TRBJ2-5	CASRLQDSPGQETQYF
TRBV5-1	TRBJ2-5	CASSPGTGTWRGREETQYF
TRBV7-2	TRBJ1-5	CASSPQGNQPQHF
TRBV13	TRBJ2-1	CASREGGLSYNEQFF
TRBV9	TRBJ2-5	CASSAGRGGETQYF
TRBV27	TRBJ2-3	CASRWDRVGTQYF
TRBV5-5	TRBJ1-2	CASSLGDGTGSVYTF
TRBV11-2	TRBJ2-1	CASSLELVPYNEQFF
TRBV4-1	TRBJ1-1	CASSMSANTEAFF
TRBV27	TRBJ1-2	CASSMGTNLYGYTF
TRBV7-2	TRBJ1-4	CASSLGQGNEKLFF
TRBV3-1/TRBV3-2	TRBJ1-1	CASSQATGGKGITEAFF
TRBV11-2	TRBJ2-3	CASSLTSGSSESDTQYF
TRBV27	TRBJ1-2	CASSQGGPDTKSYGYTF
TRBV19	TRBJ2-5	CASSRQGVGETQYF
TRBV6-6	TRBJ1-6	CASSRMPGTGGNSPLHF
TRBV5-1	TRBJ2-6	CASSLGGPGANVLTF
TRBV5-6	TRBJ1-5	CASSSGQLRLGDQPQHF
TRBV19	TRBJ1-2	CASRNEAGLDYGYTF
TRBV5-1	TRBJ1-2	CASSLGDSNYGYTF
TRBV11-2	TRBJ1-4	CASSPTRGDDNEKLFF